Each of the 9 T cell receptor beta chains below was sequenced from the same sample in a study of control samples from healthy donors and cancer patients. Repertoires were generated with immunoSEQ multiplex PCR, while TCRdb's copy carries only in-frame clones and drops some. The data contain fewer than 200,000 clones, over 85% of them singletons. Material: blood. Receptors originate from a man younger than 40 in good health.

This sequence joins TRBV24-1 and TRBJ1-5; 10 bases are shared with TRBD1. Germline V gene data show CDR1 as KGHDR and CDR2 as SFDVKD. This CDR3 comprises 14 residues. V lost 7 bases and J lost 7; bases outside the gene matches: 6. In nucleotides, the CDR3 is TGTGCCACCAGGGGGACAGGGGCAGGGCAGCCCCAGCATTTT. Translation: CATRGTGAGQPQHF.

Worth noting for this clone: Other DNA sequences in the sample encode the same CDR3. The chain joins TRBV6-5 to TRBJ2-5, with D possibly being TRBD1 or TRBD2 (6 bases each). Germline lookup yields CDR1 MNHEY and CDR2 SVGAGI. There are 13 residues in the CDR3. V lost 5 bases and J 3 bases, leaving 10 bases between the germline ends. The CDR3 reads CASSRGLKETQYF. For the CDR3, the DNA is TGTGCCAGCAGTCGGGGGCTGAAAGAGACCCAGTACTTC.

J is TRBJ1-1 and V is TRBV5-1; the D is unclear. Trimming removed 4 bases at V and 1 base at J, with 2 bases between. The CDR3 has 11 amino acids. Germline CDR1 SGHRS, CDR2 YFSETQ. The CDR3 loop reads CASSQNTEAFF. The CDR3 nucleotides read TGCGCCAGCAGCCAGAACACTGAAGCTTTCTTT.

J is TRBJ2-3 and V is TRBV12-3 or TRBV12-4, with D unresolved. This CDR3 region has 13 residues. The V gene lost 7 bases and the J gene lost 2 bases, with 10 bases spanning the gap. Written as DNA, the CDR3 is TGTGCCAGCACCAACACATACACAGATACGCAGTATTTT. It translates to CASTNTYTDTQYF.

This chain connects TRBV4-2 to TRBJ1-1; D may be TRBD1 (5 bases). The CDR3 runs to 14 residues. The germline CDR1 and CDR2 sequences are LGHNA and YNFKEQ. Trimming cost V 2 bases and J 3 bases, with 10 bases left between them. CDR3 nucleotide sequence: TGTGCCAGCAGCCAAATGGACATCGACACTGAAGCTTTCTTT. This translates into CASSQMDIDTEAFF.

A note on this clone: The sample holds other DNA sequences that translate to the same CDR3. The J gene is TRBJ1-5, the V gene TRBV18; 7 bases line up with TRBD1. J gave up 5 bases and V 2 bases, and 0 bases lay outside the gene matches. CDR1 is KGHSH, CDR2 LQKENI, per germline. The CDR3 has 13 amino acids. CDR3 protein: CASSPDRDQPQHF. Written as DNA, the CDR3 is TGTGCCAGCTCACCAGACAGGGATCAGCCCCAGCATTTT.

This clone was observed a single time. The genes are TRBV6-2 or TRBV6-3 and TRBJ1-2; D is uncertain. The V gene lost 5 bases and the J gene lost 8 bases, with 12 bases spanning the gap. The CDR3 is made up of 12 amino acids. Germline V gene data show CDR1 as MNHEY and CDR2 as SVGEGT. For the CDR3, the DNA is TGTGCCAGCAGTCTTGGTCGTGGAGGCTACACCTTC. Translation: CASSLGRGGYTF.

This clone was recorded a few times. The chain employs TRBV18 and TRBJ1-1, with D possibly TRBD1 on 6 matching bases. This CDR3 has 13 amino acids. Trimming left V 6 bases short and J 8 bases short, with 16 bases between. CDR1 KGHSH and CDR2 LQKENI come from the germline V gene. CDR3: CASSFTGPSEAFF. CDR3 coding DNA: TGTGCCAGCTCTTTCACAGGGCCTTCGGAAGCTTTCTTT.

In this sample, this clone turned up once. The junction differs from germline at one of its ends, possibly a read error. V and J are TRBV19 and TRBJ2-1; the match to TRBD2 covers 14 bases. Germline CDR1 reads LNHDA; CDR2 reads SQIVND (reference sequence). CDR3 size: 15 residues. CDR3 DNA sequence: TGCGGGACTAGCGGGAGTCTGGGCTCCTACAATGAGCAGTTCTTC. This sequence encodes CGTSGSLGSYNEQFF.